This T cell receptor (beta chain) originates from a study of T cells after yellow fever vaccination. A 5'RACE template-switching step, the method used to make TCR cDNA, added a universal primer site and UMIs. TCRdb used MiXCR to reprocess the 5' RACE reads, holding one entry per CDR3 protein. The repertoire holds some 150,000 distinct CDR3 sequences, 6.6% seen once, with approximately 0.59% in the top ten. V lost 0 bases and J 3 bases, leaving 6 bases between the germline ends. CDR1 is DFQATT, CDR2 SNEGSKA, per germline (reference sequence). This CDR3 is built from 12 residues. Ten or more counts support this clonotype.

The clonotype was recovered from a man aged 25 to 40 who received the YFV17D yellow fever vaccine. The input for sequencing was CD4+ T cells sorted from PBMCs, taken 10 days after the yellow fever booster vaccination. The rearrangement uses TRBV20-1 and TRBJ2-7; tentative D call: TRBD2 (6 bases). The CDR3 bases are TGCAGTGCTAGAGAGACTAGCTACGAGCAGTACTTC. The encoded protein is CSARETSYEQYF.